Listed here is a single T cell receptor (beta chain). Its antigen is as yet unknown. Here immunoSEQ multiplex PCR was the method, and the copy in TCRdb shows in-frame clones only, minus some. The repertoire holds roughly 150,000 clones, with 75% to 90% as singletons. The data belong to a study of T cell responses to AZD1222 COVID-19 vaccine. Study observations and caveats: Females made up more of the donors, who were largely white British, and clonal diversity may have come out too low.

J gave up 3 bases and V 2 bases, and 18 bases lay outside the gene matches. The CDR3 is made up of 21 amino acids. The germline V gene has CDR1 LGHDT and CDR2 YNNKEL (reference sequence). This chain links TRBV3-1 (or the pseudogene TRBV3-2) with TRBJ2-2; 10 bases fit TRBD2. This clonotype was sampled from an adult who received the AZD1222 COVID-19 vaccine. Here the sequenced sample was peripheral blood, taken 28 days after the second AZD1222 dose. The DNA of the CDR3 is TGTGCCAGCAGCCAAACTAGCGGGGCTGAACCTCCTGATCTGGACACCGGGGAGCTGTTTTTT. It is translated as CASSQTSGAEPPDLDTGELFF.